The clone carrying this T cell receptor beta chain was observed a handful of times. Its target is not known. Germline assignment: CDR1 MNHEY and CDR2 SVGEGT. Between the trimmed V and J ends, which lost 7 bases and 3 bases, there was a span of 16 bases. This CDR3 has 15 amino acids. Aged roughly 6 to 90, donors were systemically healthy Caucasians from Russia. This specimen belongs to a study of blood T cells in healthy people across ages. Then a second PCR, running about 7 to 11 cycles, was carried out with a sample-barcoded 5' primer and a J-beta primer mix. The yield of each sample was at least 2.5 million CDR3-containing paired-end reads. TCRdb independently ran MiXCR on the 5' RACE reads; one entry per CDR3 protein. This table holds more than 500,000 distinct CDR3 sequences, roughly 29% found once. General study points: Across samples, TCR beta diversity tracked strongly with naive T cell percentage.

Sequenced material: blood. V gene TRBV6-2 or TRBV6-3 combines with J gene TRBJ2-4; TRBD2 might be the D (6 bases). The source of this sequence is a woman in her seventies in good health. The CDR3: CASNRLGLYKNIQYF. Here the CDR3 DNA reads TGTGCCAGCAACCGACTAGGACTCTACAAAAACATTCAGTACTTC.